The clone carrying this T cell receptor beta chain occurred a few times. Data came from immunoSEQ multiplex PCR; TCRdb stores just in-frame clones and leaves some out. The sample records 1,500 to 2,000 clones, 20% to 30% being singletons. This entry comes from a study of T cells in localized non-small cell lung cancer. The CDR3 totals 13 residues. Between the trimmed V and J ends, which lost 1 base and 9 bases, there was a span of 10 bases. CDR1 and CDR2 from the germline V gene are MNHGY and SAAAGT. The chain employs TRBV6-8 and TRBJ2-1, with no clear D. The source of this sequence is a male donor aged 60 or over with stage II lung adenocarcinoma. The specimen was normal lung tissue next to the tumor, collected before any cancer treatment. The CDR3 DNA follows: TGTGCCAGCAGTTACTTCGGCGACGGTGAGCAGTTCTTC. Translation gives CASSYFGDGEQFF.